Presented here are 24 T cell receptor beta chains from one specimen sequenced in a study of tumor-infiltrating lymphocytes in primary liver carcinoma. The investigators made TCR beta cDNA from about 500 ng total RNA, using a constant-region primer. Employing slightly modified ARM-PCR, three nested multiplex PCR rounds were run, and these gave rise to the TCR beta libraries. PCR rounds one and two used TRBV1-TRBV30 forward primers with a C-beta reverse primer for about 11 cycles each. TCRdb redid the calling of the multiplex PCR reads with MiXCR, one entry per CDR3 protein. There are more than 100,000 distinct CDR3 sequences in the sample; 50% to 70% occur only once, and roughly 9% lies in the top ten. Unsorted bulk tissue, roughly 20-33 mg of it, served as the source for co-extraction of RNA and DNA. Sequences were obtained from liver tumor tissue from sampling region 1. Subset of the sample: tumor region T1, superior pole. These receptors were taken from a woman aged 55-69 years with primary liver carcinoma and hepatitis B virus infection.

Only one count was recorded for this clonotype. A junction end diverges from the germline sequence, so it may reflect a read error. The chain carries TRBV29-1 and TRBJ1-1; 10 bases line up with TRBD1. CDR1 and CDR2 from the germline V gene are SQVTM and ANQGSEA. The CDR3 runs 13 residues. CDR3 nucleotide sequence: TGCAACTCCCGGGGACAGGGGAACACTGAAGCTTCCTTT. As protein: CNSRGQGNTEASF.

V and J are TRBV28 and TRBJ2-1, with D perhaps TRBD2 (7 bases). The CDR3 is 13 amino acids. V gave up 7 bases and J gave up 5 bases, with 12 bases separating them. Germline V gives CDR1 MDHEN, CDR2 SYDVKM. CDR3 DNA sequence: TGTGCCAGCATTCGCGGGGGCCACAATGAGCAGTTCTTC. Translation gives CASIRGGHNEQFF.

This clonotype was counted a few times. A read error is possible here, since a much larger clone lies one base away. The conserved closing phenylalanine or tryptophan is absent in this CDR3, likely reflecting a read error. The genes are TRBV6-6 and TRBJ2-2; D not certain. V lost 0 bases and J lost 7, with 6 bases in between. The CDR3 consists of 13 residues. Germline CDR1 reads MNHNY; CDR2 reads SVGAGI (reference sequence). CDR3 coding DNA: TGTGCCAGCAGTTACTCAGAGCTCGGGGAGCTGTTTTTG. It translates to CASSYSELGELFL.

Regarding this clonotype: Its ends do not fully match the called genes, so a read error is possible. The CDR3 DNA reads as TGTGCCAACAGCCCCCGGGGGCACTTCGACAATGAGCAGTTCTTC. It yields the protein CANSPRGHFDNEQFF. This sequence joins TRBV7-9 and TRBJ2-1; D could derive from TRBD1 or TRBD2 (6 bases each). The CDR3 spans 15 residues. The V gene's germline CDR1 is SEHNR and CDR2 FQNEAQ (reference sequence).

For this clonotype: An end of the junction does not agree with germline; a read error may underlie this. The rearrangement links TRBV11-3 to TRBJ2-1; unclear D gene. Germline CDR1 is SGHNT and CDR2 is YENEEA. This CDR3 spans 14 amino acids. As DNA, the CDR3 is TGTGTCAGCAGCTTAGATCGGACCCTCAATGAGCAGTTCTTC. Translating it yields CVSSLDRTLNEQFF.

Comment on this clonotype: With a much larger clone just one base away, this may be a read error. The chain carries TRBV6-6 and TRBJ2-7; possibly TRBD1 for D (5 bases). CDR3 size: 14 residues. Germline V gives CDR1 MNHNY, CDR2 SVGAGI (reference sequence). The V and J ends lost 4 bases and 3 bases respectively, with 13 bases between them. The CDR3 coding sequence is TGTGCCAGCAGTTCGCAGGGCCACTACTACGAGCAGTACTTC. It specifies CASSSQGHYYEQYF.

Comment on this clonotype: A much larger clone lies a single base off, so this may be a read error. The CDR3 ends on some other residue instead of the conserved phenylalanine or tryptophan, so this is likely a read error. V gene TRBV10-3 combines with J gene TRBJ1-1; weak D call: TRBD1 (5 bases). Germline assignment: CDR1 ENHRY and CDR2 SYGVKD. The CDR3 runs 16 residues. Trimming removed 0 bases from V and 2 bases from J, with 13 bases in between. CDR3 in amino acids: CAISESIRGGNTEAFY. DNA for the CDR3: TGTGCCATCAGTGAGTCGATTCGGGGGGGTAACACTGAAGCTTTCTAT.

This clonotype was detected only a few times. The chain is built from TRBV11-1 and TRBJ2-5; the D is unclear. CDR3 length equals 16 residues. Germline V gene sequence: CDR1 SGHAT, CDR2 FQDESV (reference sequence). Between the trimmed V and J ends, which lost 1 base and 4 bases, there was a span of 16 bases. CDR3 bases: TGTGCCAGCAGCTTAGTATTGGATGCCTCACTAGAGACCCAGTACTTC. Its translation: CASSLVLDASLETQYF.

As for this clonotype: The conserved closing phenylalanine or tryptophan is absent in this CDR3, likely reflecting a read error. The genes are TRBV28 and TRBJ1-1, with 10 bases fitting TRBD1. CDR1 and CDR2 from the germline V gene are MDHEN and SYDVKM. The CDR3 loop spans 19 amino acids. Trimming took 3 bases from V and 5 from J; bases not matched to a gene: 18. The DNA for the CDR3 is TGTGCCAGCAGTTTCGTTACCGGTCCAGCCGGGACAGGGGTGACTGAAGCTTTCCTT. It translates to CASSFVTGPAGTGVTEAFL.

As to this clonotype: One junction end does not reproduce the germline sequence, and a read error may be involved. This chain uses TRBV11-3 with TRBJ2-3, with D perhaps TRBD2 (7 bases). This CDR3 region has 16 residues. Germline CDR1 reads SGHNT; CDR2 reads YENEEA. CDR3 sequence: CASSLKGGGRADTQYF. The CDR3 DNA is TGTGCCAGCAGCCTGAAAGGGGGAGGGAGGGCAGATACGCAATATTTT.

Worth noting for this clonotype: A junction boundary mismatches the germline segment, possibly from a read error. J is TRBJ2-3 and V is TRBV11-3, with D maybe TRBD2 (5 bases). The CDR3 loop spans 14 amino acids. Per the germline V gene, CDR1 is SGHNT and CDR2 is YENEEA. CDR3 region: CAGSSRTSTDTQYF. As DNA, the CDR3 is TGTGCCGGCAGCTCTAGGACTAGCACAGATACGCAGTATTTT.

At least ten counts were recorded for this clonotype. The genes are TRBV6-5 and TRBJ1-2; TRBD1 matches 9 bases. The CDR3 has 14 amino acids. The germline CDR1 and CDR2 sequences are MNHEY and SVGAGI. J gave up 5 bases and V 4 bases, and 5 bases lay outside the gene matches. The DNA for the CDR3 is TGTGCCAGCAGTTCACAGGGGGCAGGGTATGGCTACACCTTC. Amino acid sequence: CASSSQGAGYGYTF.

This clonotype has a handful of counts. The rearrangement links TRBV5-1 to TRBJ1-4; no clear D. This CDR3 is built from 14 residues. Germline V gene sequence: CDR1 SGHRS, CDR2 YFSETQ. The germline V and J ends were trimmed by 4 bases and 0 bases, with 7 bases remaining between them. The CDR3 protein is CASSPSATNEKLFF. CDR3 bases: TGCGCCAGCAGCCCATCGGCAACTAATGAAAAACTGTTTTTT.

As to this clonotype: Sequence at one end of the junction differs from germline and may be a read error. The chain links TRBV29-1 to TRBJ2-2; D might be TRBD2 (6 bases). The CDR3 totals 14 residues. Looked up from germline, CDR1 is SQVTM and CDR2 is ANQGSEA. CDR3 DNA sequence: TGTAGCGTTGTGTCTAGCGCCAACTCCGGGGAGCTGTTTTTT. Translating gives CSVVSSANSGELFF.

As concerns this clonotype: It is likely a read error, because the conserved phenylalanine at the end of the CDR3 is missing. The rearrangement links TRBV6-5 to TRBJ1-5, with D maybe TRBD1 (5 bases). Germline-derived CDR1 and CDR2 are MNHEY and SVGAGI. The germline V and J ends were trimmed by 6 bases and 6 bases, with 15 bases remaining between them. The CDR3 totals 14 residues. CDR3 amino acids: CASSYAGLGQPQHL. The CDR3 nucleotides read TGTGCCAGCAGCTACGCGGGGCTGGGTCAGCCCCAGCATTTA.

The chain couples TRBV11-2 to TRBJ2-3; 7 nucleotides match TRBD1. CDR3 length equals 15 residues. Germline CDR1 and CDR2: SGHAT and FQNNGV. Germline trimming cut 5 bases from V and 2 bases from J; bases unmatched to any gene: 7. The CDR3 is CASSHRDSLTDTQYF. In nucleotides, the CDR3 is TGTGCCAGCAGCCACCGGGACAGTCTCACAGATACGCAGTATTTT.

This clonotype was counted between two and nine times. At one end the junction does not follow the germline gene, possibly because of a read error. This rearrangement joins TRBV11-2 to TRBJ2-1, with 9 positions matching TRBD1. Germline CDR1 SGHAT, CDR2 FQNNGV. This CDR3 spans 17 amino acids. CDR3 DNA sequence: TGTGCTAGCAGCTTAACCCACGGACAGGGGTACAAGGTTGAGCAGTTCTTC. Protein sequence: CASSLTHGQGYKVEQFF.

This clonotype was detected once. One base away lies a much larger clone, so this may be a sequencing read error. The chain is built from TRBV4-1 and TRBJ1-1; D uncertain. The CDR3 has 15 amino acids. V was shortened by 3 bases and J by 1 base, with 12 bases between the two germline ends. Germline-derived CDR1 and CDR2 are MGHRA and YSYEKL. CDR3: CASSHPGYPNTEAFF. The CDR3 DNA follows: TGCGCCAGCAGCCATCCGGGATACCCGAACACTGAAGCTTTCTTT.

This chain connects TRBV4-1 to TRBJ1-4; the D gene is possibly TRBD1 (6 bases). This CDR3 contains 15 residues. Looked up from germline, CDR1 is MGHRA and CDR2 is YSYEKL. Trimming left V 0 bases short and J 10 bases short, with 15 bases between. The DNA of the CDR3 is TGCGCCAGCAGCCAAGATGGGGGCAGGGGCCTAAAACTGTTTTTT. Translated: CASSQDGGRGLKLFF.

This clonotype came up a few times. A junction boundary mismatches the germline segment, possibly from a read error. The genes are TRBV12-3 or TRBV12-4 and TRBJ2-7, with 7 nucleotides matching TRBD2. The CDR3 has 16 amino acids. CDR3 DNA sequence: TGTGCCAGCAGTTTTTGGGACTCGGGGGGTACCTACGAGCTGTACTTC. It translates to CASSFWDSGGTYELYF.

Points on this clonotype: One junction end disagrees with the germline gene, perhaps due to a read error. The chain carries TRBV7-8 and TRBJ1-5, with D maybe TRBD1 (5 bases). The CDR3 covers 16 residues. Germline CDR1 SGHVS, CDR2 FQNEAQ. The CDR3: CATSPGPTGLNQPQHF. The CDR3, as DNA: TGTGCCACCAGCCCCGGCCCTACAGGCCTCAATCAGCCCCAGCATTTT.

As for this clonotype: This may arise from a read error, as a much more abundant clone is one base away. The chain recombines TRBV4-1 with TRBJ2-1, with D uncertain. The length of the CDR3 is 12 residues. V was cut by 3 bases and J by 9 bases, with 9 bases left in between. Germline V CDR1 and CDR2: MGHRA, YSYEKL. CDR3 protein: CASSHTMSEQFF. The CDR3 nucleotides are TGCGCCAGCAGCCACACGATGAGTGAGCAGTTCTTC.

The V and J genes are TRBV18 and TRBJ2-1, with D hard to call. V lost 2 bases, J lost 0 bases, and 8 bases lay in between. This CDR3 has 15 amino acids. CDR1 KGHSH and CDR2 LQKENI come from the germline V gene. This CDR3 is CASSPAESSYNEQFF. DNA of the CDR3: TGTGCCAGCTCACCAGCGGAAAGCTCCTACAATGAGCAGTTCTTC. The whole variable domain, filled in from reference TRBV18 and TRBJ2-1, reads NAGVMQNPRHLVRRRGQEARLRCSPMKGHSHVYWYRQLPEEGLKFMVYLQKENIIDESGMPKERFSAEFPKEGPSILRIQQVVRGDSAAYFCASSPAESSYNEQFFGPGTRLTVL.

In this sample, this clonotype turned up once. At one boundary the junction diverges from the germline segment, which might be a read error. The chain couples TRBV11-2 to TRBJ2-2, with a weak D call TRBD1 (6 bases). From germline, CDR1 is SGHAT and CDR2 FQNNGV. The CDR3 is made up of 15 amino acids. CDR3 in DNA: TGTACCAGCAGCTTAGAGCCAGGGGCACACGGGGAGCTGTTTTTT. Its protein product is CTSSLEPGAHGELFF.